Listed here are 15 T cell receptor beta chains from one sample, sequenced in a study of human T cells and chemical hapten exposure. The study extracted total RNA from unfractionated whole blood. TCRdb reanalysed the 5' RACE reads using MiXCR and keeps one entry per CDR3 protein. The sample yields around 140,000 distinct CDR3 sequences, 4.1% seen once. The receptors were sampled from a female donor in good health.

This clonotype appeared many times. This chain connects TRBV5-6 to TRBJ2-5, with D unresolved. This CDR3 is 13 amino acids long. Trimming took 4 bases from V and 1 from J, leaving 8 bases between them. CDR1 is SGHDT and CDR2 is YYEEEE in the germline V gene. The CDR3 DNA sequence: TGTGCCAGCAGCACCGGGCGCCAAGAGACCCAGTACTTC. It translates to CASSTGRQETQYF.

This clonotype was found many times. The genes are TRBV4-2 and TRBJ1-2; 8 nucleotides line up with TRBD1. CDR1 and CDR2 from the germline V gene are LGHNA and YNFKEQ. V shed 10 bases and J 4 bases; nucleotides not matched to a gene: 11. The CDR3 consists of 14 residues. The CDR3 region is CATSLRQGTYGYTF. The CDR3 nucleotides are TGTGCCACCTCACTCCGACAGGGGACCTATGGCTACACCTTC.

The sample holds many counts of this clonotype. The V call is TRBV6-1, the J call TRBJ2-3; D is unresolved. V lost 7 bases and J 2 bases, leaving 10 bases between the germline ends. The CDR3 spans 13 residues. Per germline, CDR1 MNHNS and CDR2 SASEGT. The CDR3 DNA reads as TGTGCCAGCAAAGAACCTTTCACAGATACGCAGTATTTT. Translated, it gives CASKEPFTDTQYF.

This clonotype was found many times. This chain connects TRBV7-2 to TRBJ2-7; perhaps TRBD1 as D (5 bases). The CDR3 runs 13 residues. V gave up 4 bases and J gave up 4 bases, with 11 bases separating them. In germline, CDR1 is SGHTA, CDR2 FQGNSA. The CDR3 here is CASSSRTLYEQYF. The CDR3 DNA is TGTGCCAGCAGCTCACGGACACTTTACGAGCAGTACTTC.

In its sample, this clonotype was seen many times. The chain joins TRBV14 to TRBJ1-5, with D perhaps matching TRBD1 (5 bases). Per the germline V gene, CDR1 is SGHDN and CDR2 is FVKESK. Trimming removed 4 bases at V and 6 bases at J, with 16 bases between. The CDR3 extends over 15 amino acids. The CDR3 region is CASSPPGGGTQPQHF. CDR3 coding DNA: TGTGCCAGCAGCCCCCCGGGGGGGGGGACTCAGCCCCAGCATTTT.

In its sample, this clonotype was seen many times. This chain joins TRBV5-6 and TRBJ1-1; unclear D gene. The V gene lost 1 base and the J gene lost 5 bases, with 12 bases spanning the gap. Germline values: CDR1 SGHDT, CDR2 YYEEEE. The CDR3 has 14 residues. CDR3 sequence reads: CASSLWAERTEAFF. The CDR3 nucleotides are TGTGCCAGCAGCTTGTGGGCCGAGAGAACTGAAGCTTTCTTT.

This clonotype has only a few counts. The gene calls are TRBV4-2 and TRBJ2-7; maybe TRBD2 (5 bases). Germline V gene sequence: CDR1 LGHNA, CDR2 YNFKEQ. The length of the CDR3 is 16 residues. V was clipped by 3 bases and J by 2 bases, with 17 bases between them. Here the CDR3 reads CASSHEGREKPYEQYF. The CDR3 bases are TGTGCCAGCAGCCACGAGGGCCGTGAGAAACCCTACGAGCAGTACTTC.

At least ten counts were recorded for this clonotype. This chain links TRBV20-1 with TRBJ2-1; D call uncertain. Looked up from germline, CDR1 is DFQATT and CDR2 is SNEGSKA (reference sequence). V dropped 5 bases and J dropped 4 bases, with 15 bases sitting between them. This CDR3 comprises 14 residues. The CDR3 DNA follows: TGCAGTGCTCTCGCCCTCAGCGCTTACAATGAGCAGTTCTTC. Translated, it gives CSALALSAYNEQFF.

This clonotype was observed at least ten times. V and J are TRBV7-9 and TRBJ2-3, with 10 bases aligning to TRBD2. Germline V gives CDR1 SEHNR, CDR2 FQNEAQ (reference sequence). Losses at the gene ends were 5 bases for V and 1 base for J; bases not matched to a gene: 12. The CDR3 has 18 amino acids. The CDR3 loop reads CASSRQFLAGARTDTQYF. CDR3 DNA: TGTGCCAGCAGCCGACAATTCCTAGCGGGGGCACGCACAGATACGCAGTATTTT.

This clonotype was recorded many times. The J gene is TRBJ2-1, the V gene TRBV7-2; no firm D call. The germline gives CDR1 SGHTA, CDR2 FQGNSA. Between the trimmed V and J ends, which lost 6 bases and 10 bases, there was a span of 13 bases. CDR3 length equals 12 residues. CDR3 protein: CASSFRSPEQFF. The DNA for the CDR3 is TGTGCCAGCAGTTTTAGGTCCCCAGAGCAGTTCTTC.

CDR3 in DNA: TGTGCCAGCAGGCCCAGGTTGTGGGGGGAAAGGAACACTGAAGCTTTCTTT. It yields the protein CASRPRLWGERNTEAFF. The rearrangement joins TRBV6-5 to TRBJ1-1; possible D gene TRBD1, 5 bases. CDR1 and CDR2 (germline): MNHEY, SVGAGI. The V end was cut by 6 bases, the J end by 1 base, with 21 bases between. The CDR3 is 17 residues long.

This clonotype has a count of ten or more. V gene TRBV10-3 combines with J gene TRBJ1-2; a weak D match, TRBD1 (5 bases). CDR3 length: 13 residues. CDR1 is ENHRY and CDR2 is SYGVKD in the germline V gene. The V gene lost 7 bases and the J gene lost 3 bases, with 12 bases spanning the gap. CDR3 sequence: CAITSPGDYGYTF. CDR3 DNA sequence: TGTGCCATCACCAGTCCGGGGGACTATGGCTACACCTTC.

This clonotype was observed many times. The rearrangement joins TRBV29-1 to TRBJ2-7; D uncertain. The V end was cut by 1 base, the J end by 3 bases, with 13 bases between. The CDR3 covers 14 residues. The V gene's germline CDR1 is SQVTM and CDR2 ANQGSEA. In nucleotides, the CDR3 is TGCAGCGTTGAAGGTGGGTCCGGCAGCTACGAGCAGTACTTC. As protein: CSVEGGSGSYEQYF.

This clonotype was recorded many times. The chain is built from TRBV20-1 and TRBJ1-2, with a possible D match to TRBD1 (5 bases). Trimming cost V 3 bases and J 2 bases, with 7 bases left between them. CDR1 DFQATT and CDR2 SNEGSKA come from the germline V gene (reference sequence). The CDR3 runs to 12 residues. The CDR3 loop reads CSARGDNYGYTF. Here the CDR3 DNA reads TGCAGTGCTAGGGGGGACAACTATGGCTACACCTTC.

This clonotype has a count of ten or more. V and J are TRBV30 and TRBJ1-6; D remains unclear. V dropped 0 bases and J dropped 6 bases, with 15 bases sitting between them. The CDR3 contains 16 residues. Germline V gene lookup returns CDR1 GTSNPN and CDR2 SVGIG (reference sequence). In DNA form, the CDR3 reads TGTGCCTGGAGTGTTTTCTCCGGACGGGGTAATTCACCCCTCCACTTT. Protein sequence: CAWSVFSGRGNSPLHF. The variable domain in full, with the rest retrieved from reference TRBV30 and TRBJ1-6, is SQTIHQWPATLVQPVGSPLSLECTVEGTSNPNLYWYRQAAGRGLQLLFYSVGIGQISSEVPQNLSASRPQDRQFILSSKKLLLSDSGFYLCAWSVFSGRGNSPLHFGNGTRLTVT.